The source of this T cell receptor beta chain is a study of shared clonotypes between healthy human individuals. Turning to the study itself: Donor ages ranged 18 to 49 years: two women, a few men.

Sorted-subset replicate PCR reactions contained 200 ng DNA, corresponding to some 30,000 T cell genomes. Generated by immunoSEQ multiplex PCR, the TCRdb table keeps only in-frame clones and is missing some. This table holds 2 million to 2.5 million clones, 85% to 95% found once. The V and J ends lost 0 bases and 5 bases respectively, with 13 bases between them. The CDR3 is made up of 15 amino acids. The germline V gene encodes CDR1 SGHDN and CDR2 FVKESK. The chain recombines TRBV14 with TRBJ2-5, with D possibly matching TRBD2 (6 bases). What was sequenced was naive CD4+ T cells from PBMCs. The subset denotes: CD45RA+ positively selected. The receptor comes from a man between 18 and 35 years old in good health. Some clones in this sample may be carry-over from other donors' samples. The CDR3 DNA follows: TGTGCCAGCAGCCAAGATGGTGTTGGGGGGGAGACCCAGTACTTC. It specifies CASSQDGVGGETQYF. The variable domain in full, with the rest retrieved from reference TRBV14 and TRBJ2-5, is EAGVTQFPSHSVIEKGQTVTLRCDPISGHDNLYWYRRVMGKEIKFLLHFVKESKQDESGMPNNRFLAERTGGTYSTLKVQPAELEDSGVYFCASSQDGVGGETQYFGPGTRLLVL.